This section outlines one T cell receptor beta chain sequence together with its context. The record originates from a study of blood T cell repertoires in COVID-19. Study as a whole: Samples representing acute and convalescent COVID-19 were sourced from the United States, Italy and Spain. From T cells, B-cell-depleted T cells, or PBMCs came the material, which was cDNA or gDNA.

With V trimmed by 4 bases and J by 7 bases, 9 bases remained unmatched. There are 15 residues in the CDR3. The germline gives CDR1 LNHDA, CDR2 SQIVND (reference sequence). As handled by the study authors: Cell counts per sample came from amplifying reference gene primers. TCRdb's table, derived via immunoSEQ multiplex PCR, lists solely in-frame clones and lacks some. The DNA gave D and trimming, while V, J and clone size come from that table. The table includes around 100,000 clones, around 89% detected once. J is TRBJ2-1 and V is TRBV19, with 8 bases that match TRBD2. Input material: peripheral blood. This clonotype originated in a woman older than 75 with acute or convalescent COVID-19. The CDR3 nucleotides are TGTGCCAGTAGTACCCCGGGACTAGGCTTAAATGAGCAGTTCTTC. It specifies CASSTPGLGLNEQFF.